This T cell receptor (beta chain) derives from a study of cytomegalovirus exposure and HLA in healthy donors. With 60 Vbeta and 13 Jbeta primers, the PCR was carried out. Libraries were prepared by immunoSEQ multiplex PCR; TCRdb keeps only in-frame clonotypes and omits some of them. Of about 89,000 clones listed, 70% to 85% are singletons. This clone was counted once. The antigen remains unidentified. Findings and caveats of the study: CMV serostatus was the sole immune exposure information available. Several of the most significant clusters appeared, in a later analysis, to be linked to common viral pathogens.

Germline V gene data show CDR1 as SGHDT and CDR2 as YYEEEE. V shed 5 bases, J shed 2 bases, and the junction held 2 bases outside the gene matches. There are 13 residues in the CDR3. This receptor was identified in a man aged 30 to 39 in good health and CMV-seronegative. Material: PBMCs. The genes are TRBV5-6 and TRBJ1-2; 8 bases line up with TRBD1. The CDR3 DNA sequence: TGTGCCAGCAGTAGGACAGGGAACTATGGCTACACCTTC. Translating it yields CASSRTGNYGYTF.